This T cell receptor beta chain came from a study of cytomegalovirus exposure and HLA in healthy donors. The PCR made use of 60 Vbeta and 13 Jbeta primers. Sequencing was performed with immunoSEQ multiplex PCR; in TCRdb, only in-frame clones are kept and a portion is missing. The sample consists of 100,000 to 150,000 clones, just over 70% of them appearing once. About this clone: Its antigen is not identified.

The germline CDR1 and CDR2 sequences are SGHNT and YYREEE (reference sequence). This CDR3 is built from 14 residues. V lost 2 bases and J 4 bases, leaving 10 bases between the germline ends. Study results and limitations: A classifier reportedly called cytomegalovirus status with high sensitivity and specificity. Whilst most TCR sequences proved rare, a subset of public TCRs occurred across many donors. Per a prior analysis, the majority of TCR beta V segments were productive roughly 87% or roughly 30% of the time.

This chain joins TRBV5-4 and TRBJ1-5; perhaps TRBD1 as D (5 bases). Material for sequencing was PBMCs. The sequence derives from a woman aged 60-75 years in good health and CMV-seropositive. Here the CDR3 DNA reads TGTGCCAGCAGCTTTGCGGGGGGAAATCAGCCCCAGCATTTT. This translates into CASSFAGGNQPQHF.